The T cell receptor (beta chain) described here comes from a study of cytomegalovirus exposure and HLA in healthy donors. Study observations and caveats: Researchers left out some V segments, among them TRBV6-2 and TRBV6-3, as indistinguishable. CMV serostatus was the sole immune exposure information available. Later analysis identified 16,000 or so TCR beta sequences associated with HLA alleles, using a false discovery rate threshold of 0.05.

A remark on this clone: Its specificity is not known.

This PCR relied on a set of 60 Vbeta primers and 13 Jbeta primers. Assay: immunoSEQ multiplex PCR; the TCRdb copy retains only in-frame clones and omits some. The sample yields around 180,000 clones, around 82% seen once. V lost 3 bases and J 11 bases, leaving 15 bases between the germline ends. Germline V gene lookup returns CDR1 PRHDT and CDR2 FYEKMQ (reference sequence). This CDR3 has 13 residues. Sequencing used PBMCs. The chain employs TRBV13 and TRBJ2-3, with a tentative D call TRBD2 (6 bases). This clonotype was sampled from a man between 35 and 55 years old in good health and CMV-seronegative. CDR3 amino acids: CASSLATRSVQYF. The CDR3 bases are TGTGCCAGCAGCTTGGCGACTAGGTCTGTGCAGTATTTT.